The 30 T cell receptor beta chains listed next were all sequenced from one sample in a study of blood T cell repertoires in COVID-19. Clones were sequenced by immunoSEQ multiplex PCR, and TCRdb holds only the in-frame ones, with some missing. The sample comprises 68,000 or so clones, 80% to 90% of which are singletons, and 2.3% rests with the top ten. Sequenced sample: peripheral blood. All receptors derive from a human donor in a cohort sampled during active COVID-19.

The CDR3 nucleotides are TGTGCCAGCAGCCAAGGCCTGCGGGTCGGGCGGTCAAACTCCCAAGAGACCCAGTACTTC. It is translated as CASSQGLRVGRSNSQETQYF. The V call is TRBV3-1 (or the pseudogene TRBV3-2), the J call TRBJ2-5; D is perhaps TRBD2 (5 bases). CDR3 size: 20 residues. Germline V gives CDR1 LGHDT, CDR2 YNNKEL (reference sequence). The V gene lost 1 base and the J gene lost 1 base, with 25 bases spanning the gap.

This chain uses TRBV6-5 with TRBJ2-1; 7 bases line up with TRBD2. Germline V gene sequence: CDR1 MNHEY, CDR2 SVGAGI. The CDR3 totals 14 residues. The ends lost 7 bases at V and 4 bases at J; junction bases unmatched: 7. For the CDR3, the DNA is TGTGCCAGCACACCTAGCGGAGTATACAATGAGCAGTTCTTC. This encodes CASTPSGVYNEQFF.

This chain joins TRBV3-1 (or the pseudogene TRBV3-2) and TRBJ2-7; D is undetermined. The CDR3 has 12 residues. Germline loops: CDR1 LGHDT, CDR2 YNNKEL (reference sequence). With 0 bases removed from V and 7 bases from J, the gap between germline ends came to 7 bases. For the CDR3, the DNA is TGTGCCAGCAGCCAAGATTCCGGGGAGCAGTACTTC. Its translation is CASSQDSGEQYF.

The V gene is TRBV11-2, the J gene TRBJ2-1; maybe TRBD1 (6 bases). Germline CDR1 and CDR2: SGHAT and FQNNGV. Deletions cut 5 bases from V and 4 bases from J, with 15 bases between. The CDR3 has 15 amino acids. Written as DNA, the CDR3 is TGTGCCAGCAGCCTAGGACAGACAAGTTACAATGAGCAGTTCTTC. Its translation: CASSLGQTSYNEQFF. Full variable domain (remainder filled in from reference TRBV11-2 and TRBJ2-1): EAGVAQSPRYKIIEKRQSVAFWCNPISGHATLYWYQQILGQGPKLLIQFQNNGVVDDSQLPKDRFSAERLKGVDSTLKIQPAKLEDSAVYLCASSLGQTSYNEQFFGPGTRLTVL.

The rearrangement uses TRBV7-9 and TRBJ1-1; D unclear. Germline CDR1 reads SEHNR; CDR2 reads FQNEAQ (reference sequence). Trimming pared 5 bases from V and 0 bases from J, leaving 13 bases between. The CDR3 length is 15 residues. The CDR3 is CASSRPTTLNTEAFF. CDR3 DNA: TGTGCCAGCAGCCGGCCTACTACATTGAACACTGAAGCTTTCTTT. Full variable domain (outside the CDR3, taken from reference TRBV7-9 and TRBJ1-1): DTGVSQNPRHKITKRGQNVTFRCDPISEHNRLYWYRQTLGQGPEFLTYFQNEAQLEKSRLLSDRFSAERPKGSFSTLEIQRTEQGDSAMYLCASSRPTTLNTEAFFGQGTRLTVV.

The chain is built from TRBV18 and TRBJ1-4, with TRBD1 matching over 9 bases. After removal of 3 bases from V and 1 base from J, the junction contained 6 bases not matched to a gene. The CDR3 loop spans 17 amino acids. The germline V gene encodes CDR1 KGHSH and CDR2 LQKENI. The CDR3 reads CASSPSRDRVTNEKLFF. In DNA, the CDR3 is TGTGCCAGCTCACCGTCCCGGGACAGGGTAACTAATGAAAAACTGTTTTTT.

This chain joins TRBV2 and TRBJ2-1; 9 nucleotides align to TRBD1. The germline gives CDR1 SNHLY, CDR2 FYNNEI. V shed 1 base, J shed 8 bases, and the junction held 3 bases outside the gene matches. The CDR3 has 14 residues. CDR3 amino acids: CASSEGRTGDEQFF. CDR3 DNA sequence: TGTGCCAGCAGTGAAGGAAGGACAGGGGATGAGCAGTTCTTC.

The rearrangement links TRBV7-9 to TRBJ2-7, with D perhaps TRBD1 (6 bases). V lost 3 bases to trimming and J lost 2 bases, with 11 bases between them. Looked up from germline, CDR1 is SEHNR and CDR2 is FQNEAQ (reference sequence). The CDR3 consists of 14 residues. Here the CDR3 reads CASSLQGFPYEQYF. CDR3 sequence (DNA): TGTGCCAGCAGCTTGCAGGGGTTCCCCTACGAGCAGTACTTC. The full variable domain, completed using reference TRBV7-9 and TRBJ2-7, is DTGVSQNPRHKITKRGQNVTFRCDPISEHNRLYWYRQTLGQGPEFLTYFQNEAQLEKSRLLSDRFSAERPKGSFSTLEIQRTEQGDSAMYLCASSLQGFPYEQYFGPGTRLTVT.

V usage is TRBV29-1 and J usage is TRBJ2-3; 7 nucleotides agree with TRBD1. With 7 bases clipped from V and 2 bases from J, the junction kept 9 bases outside the gene matches. CDR1 SQVTM and CDR2 ANQGSEA come from the germline V gene. The CDR3 consists of 14 residues. In DNA, the CDR3 is TGCAGCGCCGACACAGGGGACAACACAGATACGCAGTATTTT. Translated: CSADTGDNTDTQYF.

This clone was seen once. The chain links TRBV28 to TRBJ1-2; a weak D match, TRBD1 (6 bases). CDR3 size: 13 residues. V lost 5 bases and J 5 bases, leaving 12 bases between the germline ends. The germline CDR1 and CDR2 sequences are MDHEN and SYDVKM. CDR3 nucleotide sequence: TGTGCCAGCAGTCCATACAGGGTTTATGGCTACACCTTC. Protein product: CASSPYRVYGYTF.

The rearrangement joins TRBV29-1 to TRBJ1-2; possible D gene TRBD1, 5 bases. Germline V gene data show CDR1 as SQVTM and CDR2 as ANQGSEA. V was shortened by 5 bases and J by 1 base, with 11 bases between the two germline ends. CDR3 length: 13 residues. The CDR3 nucleotides are TGCAGCGTTTACACCCAGGGTAACTATGGCTACACCTTC. As protein: CSVYTQGNYGYTF.

This chain joins TRBV27 and TRBJ2-7; 8 nucleotides agree with TRBD1. V shed 4 bases, J shed 0 bases, and the junction held 5 bases outside the gene matches. This CDR3 is built from 15 residues. CDR1 is MNHEY and CDR2 is SMNVEV in the germline V gene (reference sequence). This CDR3 is CASSSTGALSYEQYF. The CDR3 DNA is TGTGCCAGCAGTTCGACAGGGGCCCTCTCCTACGAGCAGTACTTC.

The chain is built from TRBV18 and TRBJ1-1, with D possibly matching TRBD1 (5 bases). V gave up 3 bases and J gave up 0 bases, with 11 bases separating them. CDR1 is KGHSH and CDR2 is LQKENI in the germline V gene. The length of the CDR3 is 15 residues. The CDR3: CASSPAGGLNTEAFF. CDR3 DNA sequence: TGTGCCAGCTCACCCGCCGGGGGGTTGAACACTGAAGCTTTCTTT.

Only one count was recorded for this clone. V and J are TRBV6-1 and TRBJ2-1, with TRBD2 matching 9 bases. Germline CDR1 and CDR2: MNHNS and SASEGT. Trimming cost V 2 bases and J 0 bases; bases outside gene matches: 2. The CDR3 spans 16 residues. The CDR3 sequence: CASSEKRGDSYNEQFF. The CDR3 bases are TGTGCCAGCAGTGAAAAGCGGGGGGACTCCTACAATGAGCAGTTCTTC.

V gene TRBV4-1 combines with J gene TRBJ2-4, with unresolved D. Germline V gene lookup returns CDR1 MGHRA and CDR2 YSYEKL. The CDR3 runs to 17 residues. The V end lost 1 base, the J end lost 0 bases, and 13 bases lay between the germline ends. The DNA for the CDR3 is TGCGCCAGCAGCCAAGGGCAGGCTGTGGGAGCCAAAAACATTCAGTACTTC. Its translation: CASSQGQAVGAKNIQYF.

The genes are TRBV28 and TRBJ2-1; tentatively, D is TRBD2 (6 bases). This CDR3 is built from 14 residues. Germline CDR1 reads MDHEN; CDR2 reads SYDVKM. V lost 10 bases to trimming and J lost 7 bases, with 20 bases between them. The CDR3 loop reads CAIKMDPGRNEQFF. DNA of the CDR3: TGTGCCATCAAAATGGACCCAGGGAGGAATGAGCAGTTCTTC. The full variable domain, completed using reference TRBV28 and TRBJ2-1, is DVKVTQSSRYLVKRTGEKVFLECVQDMDHENMFWYRQDPGLGLRLIYFSYDVKMKEKGDIPEGYSVSREKKERFSLILESASTNQTSMYLCAIKMDPGRNEQFFGPGTRLTVL.

This sequence joins TRBV6-5 and TRBJ1-1, with D maybe TRBD1 (6 bases). Between the trimmed V and J ends, which lost 6 bases and 0 bases, there was a span of 14 bases. The germline V gene encodes CDR1 MNHEY and CDR2 SVGAGI. This CDR3 contains 15 residues. CDR3 region: CASSRLQGLNTEAFF. The CDR3 coding sequence is TGTGCCAGCAGCCGACTACAGGGTTTGAACACTGAAGCTTTCTTT.

This chain connects TRBV6-5 to TRBJ2-7; TRBD1 is a possible D gene (6 bases). Germline V gene sequence: CDR1 MNHEY, CDR2 SVGAGI. This CDR3 is 14 amino acids long. Trimming took off 6 bases at V and 3 bases at J, with 15 bases between the two ends. CDR3 loop: CASRIQGGGYEQYF. As DNA, the CDR3 is TGTGCCAGCAGAATACAGGGTGGGGGCTACGAGCAGTACTTC.

V gene TRBV28 combines with J gene TRBJ1-5; 7 bases are a match to TRBD1. The CDR3 runs 13 residues. The V gene's germline CDR1 is MDHEN and CDR2 SYDVKM. Trimming removed 6 bases from V and 4 bases from J; junction bases left unmatched: 3. For the CDR3, the DNA is TGTGCCAGCAGGCTACAGGGGAATCAGCCCCAGCATTTT. Its translation: CASRLQGNQPQHF.

The rearrangement joins TRBV24-1 to TRBJ2-1; possible D gene TRBD1, 6 bases. The V end lost 4 bases, the J end lost 4 bases, and 13 bases lay between the germline ends. The CDR3 spans 15 residues. The germline V gene has CDR1 KGHDR and CDR2 SFDVKD. DNA of the CDR3: TGTGCCACCAGTGAAACCGGGACAAATTACAATGAGCAGTTCTTC. Translated: CATSETGTNYNEQFF.

The chain combines TRBV19 with TRBJ2-1; a weak D match, TRBD1 (5 bases). Looked up from germline, CDR1 is LNHDA and CDR2 is SQIVND (reference sequence). The CDR3 runs 15 residues. The V end lost 5 bases, the J end lost 2 bases, and 13 bases lay between the germline ends. This chain's CDR3 is CASSPSDITYNEQFF. The DNA of the CDR3 is TGTGCCAGTAGTCCCTCGGACATCACCTACAATGAGCAGTTCTTC.

CDR3 nucleotides: TGTGCCATCAGCGGGGGGGGGCTTAACTATGGCTACACCTTC. This gives the protein CAISGGGLNYGYTF. The chain links TRBV10-3 to TRBJ1-2; maybe TRBD1 (6 bases). V shed 6 bases and J shed 1 base, with 12 bases lying between them. CDR1 is ENHRY and CDR2 is SYGVKD in the germline V gene. This CDR3 is built from 14 residues.

This clone occurred a few times. The chain couples TRBV18 to TRBJ2-7; TRBD1 matches 9 bases. CDR3 length: 14 residues. With V trimmed by 3 bases and J by 4 bases, 4 bases remained unmatched. Looked up from germline, CDR1 is KGHSH and CDR2 is LQKENI. The CDR3 DNA is TGTGCCAGCTCACCGGACAGGGGATTATACGAGCAGTACTTC. Its protein product is CASSPDRGLYEQYF.

This sequence joins TRBV19 and TRBJ1-3; D not resolved. Trimming stripped 3 bases from V and 0 bases from J, with 12 bases between. The germline V gene encodes CDR1 LNHDA and CDR2 SQIVND (reference sequence). The CDR3 length is 16 residues. CDR3 sequence: CASSISSASSGNTIYF. CDR3 nucleotides: TGTGCCAGTAGTATCTCTAGCGCGAGCTCTGGAAACACCATATATTTT.

The rearrangement links TRBV2 to TRBJ2-3; TRBD2 aligns across 10 bases. This CDR3 comprises 16 residues. Trimming at V came to 6 bases and at J to 4 bases, leaving 10 bases not matched to a gene. CDR1 is SNHLY, CDR2 FYNNEI, per germline. The CDR3 loop is CASSLRSGGPSDTQYF. DNA for the CDR3: TGTGCCAGCAGCCTTCGTAGCGGGGGGCCATCAGATACGCAGTATTTT.

The gene calls are TRBV6-1 and TRBJ2-1; 9 bases line up with TRBD1. V gave up 0 bases and J gave up 16 bases; unmatched junction bases: 7. Germline V gives CDR1 MNHNS, CDR2 SASEGT. This CDR3 contains 13 residues. The CDR3 sequence: CASSEAGGDRAFF. For the CDR3, the DNA is TGTGCCAGCAGTGAAGCGGGGGGGGACAGGGCTTTCTTC.

This rearrangement joins TRBV5-6 to TRBJ2-2, with TRBD1 as a possible D gene (6 bases). CDR1 SGHDT and CDR2 YYEEEE come from the germline V gene. V lost 6 bases and J lost 4, with 16 bases in between. The CDR3 totals 15 residues. CDR3 bases: TGTGCCAGCAACAGGGCCCACCTTGTCACCGGGGAGCTGTTTTTT. It specifies CASNRAHLVTGELFF.

This sequence joins TRBV10-1 and TRBJ1-5; no reliable D call. Germline CDR1 is WNHNN and CDR2 is SYGVQD (reference sequence). The CDR3 has 11 residues. The V gene lost 5 bases and the J gene lost 9 bases, with 8 bases spanning the gap. For the CDR3, the DNA is TGCGCCAGCAGTCCGGTCCGGCCCCAGCATTTT. It translates to CASSPVRPQHF.

This clone occurred once. The chain is built from TRBV5-4 and TRBJ2-3; TRBD1 agrees at 8 bases. The CDR3 loop spans 14 amino acids. With 2 bases clipped from V and 4 bases from J, the junction kept 3 bases outside the gene matches. The germline V gene encodes CDR1 SGHNT and CDR2 YYREEE (reference sequence). This CDR3 reads CASSFLTGADTQYF. DNA for the CDR3: TGTGCCAGCAGCTTTTTGACAGGGGCAGATACGCAGTATTTT.

The chain joins TRBV28 to TRBJ2-4; 7 bases are a match to TRBD2. V lost 5 bases, J lost 8 bases, and 6 bases stayed unmatched. CDR1 MDHEN and CDR2 SYDVKM come from the germline V gene. The CDR3 loop spans 13 amino acids. The CDR3 nucleotides read TGTGCCAGCAGTACAAGTCGGGGGGACATTCAGTACTTC. This sequence encodes CASSTSRGDIQYF. The complete variable domain, with remaining parts taken from reference TRBV28 and TRBJ2-4, reads DVKVTQSSRYLVKRTGEKVFLECVQDMDHENMFWYRQDPGLGLRLIYFSYDVKMKEKGDIPEGYSVSREKKERFSLILESASTNQTSMYLCASSTSRGDIQYFGAGTRLSVL.